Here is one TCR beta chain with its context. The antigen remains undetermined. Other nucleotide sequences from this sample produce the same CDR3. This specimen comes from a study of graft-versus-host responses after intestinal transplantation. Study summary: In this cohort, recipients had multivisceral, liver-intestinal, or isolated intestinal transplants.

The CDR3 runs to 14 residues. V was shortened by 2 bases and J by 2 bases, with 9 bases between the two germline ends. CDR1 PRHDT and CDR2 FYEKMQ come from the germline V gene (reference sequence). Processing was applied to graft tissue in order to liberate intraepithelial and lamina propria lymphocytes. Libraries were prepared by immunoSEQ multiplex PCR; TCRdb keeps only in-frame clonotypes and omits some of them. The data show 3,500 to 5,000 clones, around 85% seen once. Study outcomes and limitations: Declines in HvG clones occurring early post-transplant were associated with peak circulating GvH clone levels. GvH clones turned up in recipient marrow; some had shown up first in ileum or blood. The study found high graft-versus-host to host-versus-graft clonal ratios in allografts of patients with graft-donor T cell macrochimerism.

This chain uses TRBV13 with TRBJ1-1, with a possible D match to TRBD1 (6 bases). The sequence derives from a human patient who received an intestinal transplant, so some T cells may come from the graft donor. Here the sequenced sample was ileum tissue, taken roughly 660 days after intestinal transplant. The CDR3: CASSLRTANTEAFF. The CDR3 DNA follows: TGTGCCAGCAGCTTAAGGACAGCTAACACTGAAGCTTTCTTT.